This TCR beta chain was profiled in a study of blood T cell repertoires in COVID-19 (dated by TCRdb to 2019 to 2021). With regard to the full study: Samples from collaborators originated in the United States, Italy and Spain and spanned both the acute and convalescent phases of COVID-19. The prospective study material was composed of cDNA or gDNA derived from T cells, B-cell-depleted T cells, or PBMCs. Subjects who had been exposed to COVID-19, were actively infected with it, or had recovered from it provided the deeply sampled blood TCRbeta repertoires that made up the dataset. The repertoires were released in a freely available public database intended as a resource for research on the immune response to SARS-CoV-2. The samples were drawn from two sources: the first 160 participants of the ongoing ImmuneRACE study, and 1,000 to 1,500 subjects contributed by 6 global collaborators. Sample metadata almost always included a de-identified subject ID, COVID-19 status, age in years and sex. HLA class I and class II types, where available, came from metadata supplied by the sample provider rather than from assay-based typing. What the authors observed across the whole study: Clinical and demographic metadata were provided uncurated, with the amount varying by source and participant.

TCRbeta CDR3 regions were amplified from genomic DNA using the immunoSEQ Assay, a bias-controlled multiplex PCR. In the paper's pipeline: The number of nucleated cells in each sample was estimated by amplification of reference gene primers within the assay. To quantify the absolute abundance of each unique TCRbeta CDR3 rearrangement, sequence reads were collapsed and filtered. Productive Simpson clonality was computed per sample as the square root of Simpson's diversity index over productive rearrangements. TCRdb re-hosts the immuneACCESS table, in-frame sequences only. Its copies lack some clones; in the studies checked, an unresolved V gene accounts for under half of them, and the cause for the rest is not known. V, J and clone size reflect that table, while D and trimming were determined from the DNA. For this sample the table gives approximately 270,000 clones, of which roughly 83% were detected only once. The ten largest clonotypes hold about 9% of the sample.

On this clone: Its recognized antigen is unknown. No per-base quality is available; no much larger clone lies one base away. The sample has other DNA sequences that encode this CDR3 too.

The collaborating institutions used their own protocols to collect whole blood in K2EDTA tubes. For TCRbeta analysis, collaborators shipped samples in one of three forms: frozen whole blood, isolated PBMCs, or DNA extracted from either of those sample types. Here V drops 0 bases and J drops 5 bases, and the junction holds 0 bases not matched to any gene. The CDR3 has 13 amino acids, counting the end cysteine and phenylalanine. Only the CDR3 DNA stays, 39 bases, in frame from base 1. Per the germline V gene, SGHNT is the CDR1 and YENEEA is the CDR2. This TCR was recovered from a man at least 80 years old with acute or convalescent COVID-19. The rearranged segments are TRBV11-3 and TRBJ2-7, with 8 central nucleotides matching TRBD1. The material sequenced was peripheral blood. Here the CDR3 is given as CASSLDRGHEQYF. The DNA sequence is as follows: TGTGCCAGCAGCTTAGACAGGGGGCACGAGCAGTACTTC.